These 17 T cell receptor beta chains share one sample of origin, sequenced in a study of T cell responses to AZD1222 COVID-19 vaccine. Generated by immunoSEQ multiplex PCR, the TCRdb table keeps only in-frame clones and is missing some. This table has around 180,000 clones, about nine tenths appearing once. The sample consisted of peripheral blood, taken on day 0 of AZD1222 vaccination. The receptor source for this set is an adult in good health.

This chain uses TRBV3-1 (or the pseudogene TRBV3-2) with TRBJ2-3; weak D call: TRBD2 (6 bases). This CDR3 comprises 14 residues. In germline, CDR1 is LGHDT, CDR2 YNNKEL (reference sequence). Trimming left V 6 bases short and J 6 bases short, with 16 bases between. The CDR3 protein is CASRLRGGPDTQYF. CDR3 in DNA: TGTGCCAGCAGACTCAGAGGAGGGCCCGATACGCAGTATTTT.

V usage is TRBV11-3 and J usage is TRBJ2-2; D is undetermined. The V end was cut by 5 bases, the J end by 2 bases, with 3 bases between. CDR1 is SGHNT and CDR2 is YENEEA in the germline V gene. The CDR3 consists of 12 residues. This CDR3 is CASSRNTGELFF. As DNA, the CDR3 is TGTGCCAGCAGCCGAAACACCGGGGAGCTGTTTTTT.

The V gene is TRBV30, the J gene TRBJ2-5; 7 nucleotides line up with TRBD2. This CDR3 contains 15 residues. V trimming: 5 bases; J trimming: 5 bases; junction bases outside the gene matches: 14. In germline, CDR1 is GTSNPN, CDR2 SVGIG (reference sequence). The CDR3 DNA is TGTGCCTGGGGAACTTGGGGGGGTAGAGGGGAGACCCAGTACTTC. This codes for CAWGTWGGRGETQYF.

The chain combines TRBV12-3 or TRBV12-4 with TRBJ2-2; D gene ambiguous. Deletions cut 5 bases from V and 4 bases from J, with 5 bases between. This CDR3 region has 12 residues. CDR3 DNA sequence: TGTGCCAGCAGTCCCTTCACCGGGGAGCTGTTTTTT. Amino acid sequence: CASSPFTGELFF.

The chain employs TRBV18 and TRBJ2-2, with a possible D match to TRBD1 (6 bases). Germline-derived CDR1 and CDR2 are KGHSH and LQKENI. V was pared by 3 bases and J by 6 bases, with 11 bases between. The CDR3 covers 14 residues. CDR3 amino acids: CASSPRRTAGELFF. In DNA form, the CDR3 reads TGTGCCAGCTCACCCCGGAGGACAGCCGGGGAGCTGTTTTTT.

The chain links TRBV25-1 to TRBJ1-2; TRBD1 matches at 10 bases. This CDR3 has 16 residues. CDR1 and CDR2 from the germline V gene are MGHDK and SYGVNS. V shed 5 bases, J shed 5 bases, and the junction held 11 bases outside the gene matches. The CDR3 here is CASSQSRQGARYGYTF. The CDR3 DNA sequence: TGTGCCAGCAGTCAAAGCCGACAGGGGGCGAGATATGGCTACACCTTC.

The chain employs TRBV7-3 and TRBJ2-2; 15 bases are a match to TRBD2. Germline values: CDR1 SGHTA, CDR2 FQGTGA. J was trimmed by 1 base and V by 4 bases; bases with no gene match: 4. The CDR3 is 18 amino acids. The CDR3 here is CASSSQGLAGGNTGELFF. Here the CDR3 DNA reads TGTGCCAGCAGCTCCCAGGGACTAGCGGGAGGGAACACCGGGGAGCTGTTTTTT.

This clone has only one observation. This sequence joins TRBV19 and TRBJ2-1; 7 nucleotides agree with TRBD2. V lost 4 bases, J lost 2 bases, and 11 bases stayed unmatched. The CDR3 has 17 amino acids. Germline loops: CDR1 LNHDA, CDR2 SQIVND (reference sequence). The CDR3 DNA follows: TGTGCCAGTAGTACCACTCGACTAGCACAAACCTACAATGAGCAGTTCTTC. Its protein product is CASSTTRLAQTYNEQFF. Drawing the rest from reference TRBV19 and TRBJ2-1, the complete variable domain is DGGITQSPKYLFRKEGQNVTLSCEQNLNHDAMYWYRQDPGQGLRLIYYSQIVNDFQKGDIAEGYSVSREKKESFPLTVTSAQKNPTAFYLCASSTTRLAQTYNEQFFGPGTRLTVL.

This rearrangement joins TRBV2 to TRBJ1-5, with 8 bases lining up with TRBD1. CDR3 size: 14 residues. Unmatched junction bases numbered 7, after V lost 5 bases and J lost 7 bases. Germline CDR1 is SNHLY and CDR2 is FYNNEI. CDR3 bases: TGTGCCAGCAGTCAAGGACAGGGCCGGCAGCCCCAGCATTTT. Translating it yields CASSQGQGRQPQHF.

The chain is built from TRBV10-3 and TRBJ2-1; the D is unclear. The CDR3 loop spans 13 amino acids. The V end lost 4 bases, the J end lost 6 bases, and 10 bases lay between the germline ends. Germline values: CDR1 ENHRY, CDR2 SYGVKD. CDR3 sequence: CAISGDQVNEQFF. Written as DNA, the CDR3 is TGTGCCATCAGTGGCGACCAGGTCAATGAGCAGTTCTTC.

J is TRBJ2-5 and V is TRBV6-5; TRBD2 matches at 8 bases. The CDR3 consists of 16 residues. The germline V gene encodes CDR1 MNHEY and CDR2 SVGAGI. V shed 0 bases, J shed 5 bases, and the junction held 8 bases outside the gene matches. The CDR3 DNA follows: TGTGCCAGCAGTTACTCGACCCTAGCGGGTGGGGAGACCCAGTACTTC. Encoded protein: CASSYSTLAGGETQYF.

The chain recombines TRBV28 with TRBJ1-4, with 9 bases matching TRBD1. V lost 5 bases and J lost 5; bases outside the gene matches: 3. The CDR3 is 14 amino acids. Germline V gives CDR1 MDHEN, CDR2 SYDVKM. The CDR3 here is CASSPGTGNEKLFF. The CDR3 nucleotides read TGTGCCAGCAGTCCAGGGACAGGGAATGAAAAACTGTTTTTT.

The V and J genes are TRBV5-4 and TRBJ2-7; 9 nucleotides align to TRBD2. V was clipped by 3 bases and J by 7 bases; unmatched bases: 11. The CDR3 length is 15 residues. The germline gives CDR1 SGHNT, CDR2 YYREEE (reference sequence). The CDR3 sequence: CASSSPGSGSGEQYF. The DNA for the CDR3 is TGTGCCAGCAGCTCCCCGGGTAGCGGGAGCGGGGAGCAGTACTTC.

The chain employs TRBV20-1 and TRBJ1-6; TRBD1 might be the D (6 bases). Germline-derived CDR1 and CDR2 are DFQATT and SNEGSKA (reference sequence). The CDR3 is made up of 10 amino acids. The germline V and J ends were trimmed by 7 bases and 14 bases, with 12 bases remaining between them. The CDR3 spells CSVNRVSLHF. The CDR3 region has the DNA TGCAGTGTAAACAGGGTTTCCCTCCACTTT.

This chain uses TRBV4-3 with TRBJ2-7; D remains ambiguous. V was shortened by 0 bases and J by 2 bases, with 5 bases between the two germline ends. This CDR3 has 13 amino acids. Germline V gives CDR1 LGHNA, CDR2 YSLEER. For the CDR3, the DNA is TGCGCCAGCAGCCAAGATCGGGCCTACGAGCAGTACTTC. Encoded protein: CASSQDRAYEQYF.

This clone was seen only a few times. The chain uses TRBV2 and TRBJ1-5; TRBD1 might be the D (5 bases). CDR1 and CDR2 from the germline V gene are SNHLY and FYNNEI. V lost 6 bases to trimming and J lost 2 bases, with 14 bases between them. This CDR3 has 15 amino acids. This chain's CDR3 is CASRSGGGGNQPQHF. The CDR3 DNA reads as TGTGCCAGCAGAAGTGGGGGTGGAGGCAATCAGCCCCAGCATTTT.

This clone was recorded only once. V is TRBV5-4 and J is TRBJ1-2, with a possible D match to TRBD1 (6 bases). The CDR3 runs 15 residues. V was shortened by 4 bases and J by 0 bases, with 13 bases between the two germline ends. CDR1 is SGHNT and CDR2 is YYREEE in the germline V gene (reference sequence). CDR3 in amino acids: CASSHPTGPNYGYTF. In DNA, the CDR3 is TGTGCCAGCAGCCACCCGACAGGCCCTAACTATGGCTACACCTTC. Drawing the rest from reference TRBV5-4 and TRBJ1-2, the complete variable domain is ETGVTQSPTHLIKTRGQQVTLRCSSQSGHNTVSWYQQALGQGPQFIFQYYREEENGRGNFPPRFSGLQFPNYSSELNVNALELDDSALYLCASSHPTGPNYGYTFGSGTRLTVV.